A selection of T cell receptor beta chains follows, all from one sample in a study of cytomegalovirus exposure and HLA in healthy donors. Data came from immunoSEQ multiplex PCR; TCRdb stores just in-frame clones and leaves some out. The sample includes 140,000 or so clones, roughly 70% seen only once; the top ten take roughly 4%. The sequencing sample was made of PBMCs. The origin of the receptors is a man aged 18 to 29 in good health and CMV-seropositive. Each CDR3 is given with its conserved first and last residue. D genes are given only for firm matches. Some rows have no size entry. The others give once, few or many, or a class for an expanded clone.

>once|TRBV7-6|TRBJ2-7|NA
CASSPVSTGEDEQYF
TGTGCCAGCAGCCCCGTTTCTACAGGGGAGGACGAGCAGTACTTC
>NA|TRBV5-1|TRBJ1-1|NA
CASSLDWEGNTEAFF
TGCGCCAGCAGCTTGGACTGGGAGGGGAACACTGAAGCTTTCTTT
>few|TRBV7-8|TRBJ2-5|TRBD2
CASSHGRLAGKETQYF
TGTGCCAGCAGCCACGGGAGACTAGCGGGGAAAGAGACCCAGTACTTC
>few|TRBV9|TRBJ2-7|NA
CASSVDSGSEQYF
TGTGCCAGCAGCGTAGATTCAGGGTCGGAGCAGTACTTC
>NA|TRBV6-1|TRBJ1-2|TRBD1
CASSERQGIYGYTF
TGTGCCAGCAGTGAACGACAGGGGATATATGGCTACACCTTC
>NA|TRBV7-9|TRBJ1-2|TRBD1
CASSPSGQKYNYGYTF
TGTGCCAGCAGCCCATCGGGACAGAAATATAACTATGGCTACACCTTC
>few|TRBV10-2|TRBJ1-5|NA
CASSKQFHSNQPQHF
TGCGCCAGCAGTAAACAATTCCATAGCAATCAGCCCCAGCATTTT
>NA|TRBV7-2|TRBJ2-5|NA
CASSLDPPGRETQYF
TGTGCCAGCAGCTTAGATCCCCCAGGGCGGGAGACCCAGTACTTC
>NA|TRBV5-6|TRBJ2-2|TRBD1
CASSPDRAITGELFF
TGTGCCAGCAGCCCAGACAGGGCAATCACCGGGGAGCTGTTTTTT
>NA|TRBV18|TRBJ1-5|NA
CASSPTGSSNQPQHF
TGTGCCAGCTCACCTACAGGGAGTAGCAATCAGCCCCAGCATTTT